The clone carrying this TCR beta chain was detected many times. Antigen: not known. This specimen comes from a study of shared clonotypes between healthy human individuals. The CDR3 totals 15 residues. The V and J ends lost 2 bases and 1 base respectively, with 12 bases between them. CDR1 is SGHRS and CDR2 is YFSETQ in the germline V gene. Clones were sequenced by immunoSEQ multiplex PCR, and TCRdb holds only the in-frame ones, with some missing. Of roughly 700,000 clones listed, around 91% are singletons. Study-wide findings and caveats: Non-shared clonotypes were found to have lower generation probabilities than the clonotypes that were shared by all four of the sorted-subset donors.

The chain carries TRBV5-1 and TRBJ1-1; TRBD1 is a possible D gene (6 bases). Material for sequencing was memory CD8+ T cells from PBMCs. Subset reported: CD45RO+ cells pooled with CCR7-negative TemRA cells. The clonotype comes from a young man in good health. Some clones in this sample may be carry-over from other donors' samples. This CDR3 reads CASSLTGQRNTEAFF. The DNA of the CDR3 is TGCGCCAGCAGCTTAACGGGACAACGGAACACTGAAGCTTTCTTT.